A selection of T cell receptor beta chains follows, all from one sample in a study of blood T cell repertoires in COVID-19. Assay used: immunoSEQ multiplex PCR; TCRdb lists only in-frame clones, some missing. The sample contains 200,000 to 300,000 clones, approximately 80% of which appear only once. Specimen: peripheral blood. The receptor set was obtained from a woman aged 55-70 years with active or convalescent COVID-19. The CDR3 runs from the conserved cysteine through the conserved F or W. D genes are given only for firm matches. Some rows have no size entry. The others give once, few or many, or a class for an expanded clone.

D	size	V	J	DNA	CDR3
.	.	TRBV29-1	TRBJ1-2	TGCAGCGTTGAAGGAGGAGGCGGGGCTCGGCCGGCCTATGGCTACACCTTC	CSVEGGGGARPAYGYTF
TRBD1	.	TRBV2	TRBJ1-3	TGTGCCAGCAGATTTCAGGGGGCGACTGGAAACACCATATATTTT	CASRFQGATGNTIYF
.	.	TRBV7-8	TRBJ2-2	TGTGCCAGCAGCTTAGAGGGAACAGGGCTTACGAACACCGGGGAGCTGTTTTTT	CASSLEGTGLTNTGELFF
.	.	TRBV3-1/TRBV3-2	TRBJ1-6	TGTGCCAGCCAGATCGAAAGATCACCCCTCCACTTT	CASQIERSPLHF
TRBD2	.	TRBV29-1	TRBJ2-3	TGCAGCGCCCAAGGGCTAGCGGGAGACCCAGATACGCAGTATTTT	CSAQGLAGDPDTQYF
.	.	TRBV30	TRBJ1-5	TGTGCCTGGAGTGGGGGGGACCCAGATCAGCCCCAGCATTTT	CAWSGGDPDQPQHF
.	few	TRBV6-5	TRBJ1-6	TGTGCCAGCAGTTACTCGAGAAGGGGGAGTGGGTCACCCCTCCACTTT	CASSYSRRGSGSPLHF
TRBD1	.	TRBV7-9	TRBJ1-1	TGTGCCAGCAGCCCAGGGGGACAGGGCGGATCGGCTTTCTTT	CASSPGGQGGSAFF
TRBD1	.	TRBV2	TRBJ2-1	TGTGCCAGCAGGGGACCGGGACAGGGGATATGGGATGAGCAGTTCTTC	CASRGPGQGIWDEQFF
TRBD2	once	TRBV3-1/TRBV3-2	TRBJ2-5	TGTGCCAGCAGCCAAGATATAGCGGGGGGGCGAGAGACCCAGTACTTC	CASSQDIAGGRETQYF
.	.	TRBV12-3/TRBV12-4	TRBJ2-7	TGTGCCAGCAGTTTAGGGTCGGACGAGCAGTACTTC	CASSLGSDEQYF
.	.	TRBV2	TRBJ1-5	TGTGCCAGCAGTGATCAACAGGGCAATAGCAATCAGCCCCAGCATTTT	CASSDQQGNSNQPQHF
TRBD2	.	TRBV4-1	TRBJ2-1	TGCGCCAGCAGCCCGGGGGGTGCCACCACCTACAATGAGCAGTTCTTC	CASSPGGATTYNEQFF
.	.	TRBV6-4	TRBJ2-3	TGTGCCAGCAGTCCAAGGGGCCAAGATAGCACAGATACGCAGTATTTT	CASSPRGQDSTDTQYF
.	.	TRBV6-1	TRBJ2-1	TGTGCCAGCAGTGAAGGAGGGAGCAATGAGCAGTTCTTC	CASSEGGSNEQFF
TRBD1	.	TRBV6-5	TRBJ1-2	TGTGCCAGCAGTTACAGTCGGCAGGGGGCGCGAGGCTACACCTTC	CASSYSRQGARGYTF
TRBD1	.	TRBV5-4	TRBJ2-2	TGTGCCAGCAGCGCCGGGACAGCCACGACCGGGGAGCTGTTTTTT	CASSAGTATTGELFF
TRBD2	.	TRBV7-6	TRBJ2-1	TGTGCCAGCAGCCCTAGGACTAGCGGGAGATACAATGAGCAGTTCTTC	CASSPRTSGRYNEQFF
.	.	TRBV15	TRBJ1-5	TGTGCCACCAGCAGAGATAGAGTAAATCAGCCCCAGCATTTT	CATSRDRVNQPQHF
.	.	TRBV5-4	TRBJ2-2	TGTGCCAGCGGTAGAACCGGGGAGCTGTTTTTT	CASGRTGELFF
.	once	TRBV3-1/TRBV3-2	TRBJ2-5	TGTGCCAGCAGCCAAATTAAAGAGACCCAGTACTTC	CASSQIKETQYF
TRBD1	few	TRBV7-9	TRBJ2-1	TGTGCCAGCAGGCCCGGGACAGGGGGGAATGAGCAGTTCTTC	CASRPGTGGNEQFF
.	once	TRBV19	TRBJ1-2	TGTGCCAGTAGTACCCGAACGGTGGTTAACTATGGCTACACCTTC	CASSTRTVVNYGYTF
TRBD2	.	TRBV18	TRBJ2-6	TGTGCCAGCTCACCTCAAATTAGCGGGATGGCGGGGGCCAACGTCCTGACTTTC	CASSPQISGMAGANVLTF
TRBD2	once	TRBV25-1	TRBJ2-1	TGTGCCAGCAGTACACACGGGGGGGAGGCCTACAATGAGCAGTTCTTC	CASSTHGGEAYNEQFF
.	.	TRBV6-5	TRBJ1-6	TGTGCCAGCAGTTGGGGGGGGCGGGGATCACCCCTCCACTTT	CASSWGGRGSPLHF
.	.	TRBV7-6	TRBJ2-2	TGTGCCAGCAGCTCCCAGGGTTTGAGCACCGGGGAGCTGTTTTTT	CASSSQGLSTGELFF
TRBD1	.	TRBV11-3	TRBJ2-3	TGTGCCAGCAGCGGGGGACAGGGTGGAACAGATACGCAGTATTTT	CASSGGQGGTDTQYF
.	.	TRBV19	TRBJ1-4	TGTGCCAGTAGTGAGGAGGTTAATGAAAAACTGTTTTTT	CASSEEVNEKLFF
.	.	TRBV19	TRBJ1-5	TGTGCCAGTAGTATGTCAGGAAGAAATCAGCCCCAGCATTTT	CASSMSGRNQPQHF
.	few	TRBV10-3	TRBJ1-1	TGTGCCATCAGTGACCCCACCGACAGTTCGACTGAAGCTTTCTTT	CAISDPTDSSTEAFF
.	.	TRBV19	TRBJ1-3	TGTGCCAGTAGTCCGGGATTCTCTGGAAACACCATATATTTT	CASSPGFSGNTIYF
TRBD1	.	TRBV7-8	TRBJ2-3	TGTGCCAGCAGCCGGGACAGGCAGAGCACAGATACGCAGTATTTT	CASSRDRQSTDTQYF
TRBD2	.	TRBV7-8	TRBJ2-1	TGTGCCAGCATCCTCAGCGGGGGTTACAATGAGCAGTTCTTC	CASILSGGYNEQFF
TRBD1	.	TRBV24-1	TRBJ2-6	TGTGCCACCAGTGATCCCCGGGACAGGGTTGGTGGGGCCAACGTCCTGACTTTC	CATSDPRDRVGGANVLTF
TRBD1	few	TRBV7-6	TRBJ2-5	TGTGCCAGCAGCTCCGGACAGGGTAGGGGCCAAGAGACCCAGTACTTC	CASSSGQGRGQETQYF
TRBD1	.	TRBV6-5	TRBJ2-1	TGTGCCAGCAGGGTCGGGACAGGGGGCTACAATGAGCAGTTCTTC	CASRVGTGGYNEQFF
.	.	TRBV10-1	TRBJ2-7	TGCGCCAGCAGTGAGTCTACCGACAGGATCTACGAGCAGTACTTC	CASSESTDRIYEQYF
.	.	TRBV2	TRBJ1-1	TGTGCCAGCAGTGAAGCGGTGCAGGGAACTGAAGCTTTCTTT	CASSEAVQGTEAFF
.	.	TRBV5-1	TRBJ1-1	TGCGCCAGCAAGGTTGAACAGAGGAACACTGAAGCTTTCTTT	CASKVEQRNTEAFF
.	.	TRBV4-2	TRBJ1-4	TGTGCCAGCAGCCAAGATCATATGGCAGGCAATGAAAAACTGTTTTTT	CASSQDHMAGNEKLFF
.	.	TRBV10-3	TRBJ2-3	TGTGCCATCCGAGACACAGATACGCAGTATTTT	CAIRDTDTQYF
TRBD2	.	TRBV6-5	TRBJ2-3	TGTGCCAGTTTACTAGCGGGGGGGGCCACAGATACGCAGTATTTT	CASLLAGGATDTQYF
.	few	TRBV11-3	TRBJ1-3	TGTGCCAGCAGCCCCGGACACCACTCTGGAAACACCATATATTTT	CASSPGHHSGNTIYF
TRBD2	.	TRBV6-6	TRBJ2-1	TGTGCCAGCAGTTTAAGCGGGGCTTTCCCCTACAATGAGCAGTTCTTC	CASSLSGAFPYNEQFF
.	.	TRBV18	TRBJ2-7	TGTGCCAGCTCATCCTACGGTGCCTACGAGCAGTACTTC	CASSSYGAYEQYF
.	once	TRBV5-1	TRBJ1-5	TGCGCCAGCAGCTTGGCTTTTCAGCCCCAGCATTTT	CASSLAFQPQHF
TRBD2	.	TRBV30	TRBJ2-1	TGTGCCTGGAGTGTACCCCGGACTAGCGGGAGCAATGAGCAGTTCTTC	CAWSVPRTSGSNEQFF
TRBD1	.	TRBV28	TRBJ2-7	TGTGCCAGCAGGGACAGGTCAACCTACGAGCAGTACTTC	CASRDRSTYEQYF
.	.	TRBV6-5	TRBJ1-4	TGTGCCAGCAGTTTCTCTCAGGGAAAACTGTTTTTT	CASSFSQGKLFF
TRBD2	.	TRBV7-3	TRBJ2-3	TGTGCCAGCAGCTTAACCGGGGGGGACACTCGCACAGATACGCAGTATTTT	CASSLTGGDTRTDTQYF
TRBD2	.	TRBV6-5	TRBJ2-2	TGTGCCAGCGCACTAGGCCTAGCGGGAACCGGGGAGCTGTTTTTT	CASALGLAGTGELFF
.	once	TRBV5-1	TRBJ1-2	TGCGCCAGCAGCCAAACGGGGAACTATGGCTACACCTTC	CASSQTGNYGYTF
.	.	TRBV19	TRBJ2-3	TGTGCCAGTAGTATGGGCCAGGAGGGCCGACCGCAGTATTTT	CASSMGQEGRPQYF
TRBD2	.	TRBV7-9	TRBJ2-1	TGTGCTGGGGTCACTAGCGGGTTTAATGAGCAGTTCTTC	CAGVTSGFNEQFF
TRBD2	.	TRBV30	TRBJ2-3	TGTGCCTGGAGTACCGGGACTAGCGGGATACTCAGCACAGATACGCAGTATTTT	CAWSTGTSGILSTDTQYF
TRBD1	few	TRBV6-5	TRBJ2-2	TGTGCCAGCAGTTACTACCAGGGGGCCGGGGAGCTGTTTTTT	CASSYYQGAGELFF
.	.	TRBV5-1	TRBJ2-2	TGCGCCAGCAGCCCGGGGACAACCAGCACCGGGGAGCTGTTTTTT	CASSPGTTSTGELFF
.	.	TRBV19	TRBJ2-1	TGTGCCAGTACGAGGGACTCCTTCTACAATGAGCAGTTCTTC	CASTRDSFYNEQFF
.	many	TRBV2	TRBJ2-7	TGTGCCAGCGAGGAGACGAGACAGGAATACGAGCAGTACTTC	CASEETRQEYEQYF